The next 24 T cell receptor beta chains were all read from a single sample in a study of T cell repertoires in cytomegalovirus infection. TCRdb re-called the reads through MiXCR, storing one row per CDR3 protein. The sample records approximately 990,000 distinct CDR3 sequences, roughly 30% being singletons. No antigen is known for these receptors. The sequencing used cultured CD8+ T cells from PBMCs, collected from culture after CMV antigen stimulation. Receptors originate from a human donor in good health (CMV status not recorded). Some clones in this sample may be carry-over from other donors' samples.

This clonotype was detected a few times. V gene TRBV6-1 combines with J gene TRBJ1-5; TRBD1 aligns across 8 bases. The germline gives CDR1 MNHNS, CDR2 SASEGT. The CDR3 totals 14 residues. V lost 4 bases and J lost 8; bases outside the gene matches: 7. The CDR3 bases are TGTGCCAGCAGTGGGACAGGGTTCGTGGAGCCCCAGCATTTT. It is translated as CASSGTGFVEPQHF.

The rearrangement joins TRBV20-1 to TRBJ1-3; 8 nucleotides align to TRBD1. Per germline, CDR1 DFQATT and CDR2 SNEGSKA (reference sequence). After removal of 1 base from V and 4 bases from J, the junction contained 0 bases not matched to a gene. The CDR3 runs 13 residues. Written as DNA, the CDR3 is TGCAGTGCTAGAGGACAGGGGGGAAACACCATATATTTT. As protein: CSARGQGGNTIYF.

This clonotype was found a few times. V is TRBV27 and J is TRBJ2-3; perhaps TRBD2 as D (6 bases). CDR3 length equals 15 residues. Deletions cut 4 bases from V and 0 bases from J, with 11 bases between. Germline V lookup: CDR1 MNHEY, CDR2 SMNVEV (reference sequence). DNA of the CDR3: TGTGCCAGCAGTTCCACTAGCCCTAGCACAGATACGCAGTATTTT. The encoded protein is CASSSTSPSTDTQYF.

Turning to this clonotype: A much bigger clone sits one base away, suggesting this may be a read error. The CDR3 loop reads CASRPVGYQETQYF. CDR3 sequence (DNA): TGTGCCAGCAGGCCAGTGGGCTATCAAGAGACCCAGTACTTC. This chain connects TRBV7-8 to TRBJ2-5, with D uncertain. Germline lookup yields CDR1 SGHVS and CDR2 FQNEAQ. Deletions cut 6 bases from V and 2 bases from J, with 13 bases between. CDR3 size: 14 residues.

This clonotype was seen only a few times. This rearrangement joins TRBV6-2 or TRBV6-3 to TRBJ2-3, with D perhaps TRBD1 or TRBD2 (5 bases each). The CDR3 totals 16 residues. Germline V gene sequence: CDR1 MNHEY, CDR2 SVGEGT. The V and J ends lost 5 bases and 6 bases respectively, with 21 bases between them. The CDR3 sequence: CASSLLRDGLRDTQYF. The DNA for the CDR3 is TGTGCCAGCAGTCTACTCCGGGACGGCCTTCGGGATACGCAGTATTTT.

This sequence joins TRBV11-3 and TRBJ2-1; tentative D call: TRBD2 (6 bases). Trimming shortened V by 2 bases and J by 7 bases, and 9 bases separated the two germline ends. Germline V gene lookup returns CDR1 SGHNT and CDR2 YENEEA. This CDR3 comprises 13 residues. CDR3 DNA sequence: TGTGCCAGCAGCTTACGCGGGAAGAATGAGCAGTTCTTC. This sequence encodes CASSLRGKNEQFF.

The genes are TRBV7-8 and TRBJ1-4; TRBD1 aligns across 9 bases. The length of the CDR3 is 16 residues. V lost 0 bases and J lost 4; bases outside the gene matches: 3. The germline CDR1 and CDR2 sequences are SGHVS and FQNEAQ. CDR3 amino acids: CASSLARTGVNEKLFF. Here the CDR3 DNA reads TGTGCCAGCAGCTTAGCGCGGACAGGGGTTAATGAAAAACTGTTTTTT.

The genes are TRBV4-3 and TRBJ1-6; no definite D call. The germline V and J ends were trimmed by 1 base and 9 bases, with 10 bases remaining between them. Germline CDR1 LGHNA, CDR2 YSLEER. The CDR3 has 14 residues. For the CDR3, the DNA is TGCGCCAGCAGCCAAGGACCCGGCGGTTCACCCCTCCACTTT. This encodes CASSQGPGGSPLHF.

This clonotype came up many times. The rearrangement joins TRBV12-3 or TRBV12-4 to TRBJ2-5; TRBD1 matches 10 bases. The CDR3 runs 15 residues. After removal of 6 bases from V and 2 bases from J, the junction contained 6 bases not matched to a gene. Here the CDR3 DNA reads TGTGCCAGCAGAACCGGGACAGGGGTTCAAGAGACCCAGTACTTC. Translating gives CASRTGTGVQETQYF.

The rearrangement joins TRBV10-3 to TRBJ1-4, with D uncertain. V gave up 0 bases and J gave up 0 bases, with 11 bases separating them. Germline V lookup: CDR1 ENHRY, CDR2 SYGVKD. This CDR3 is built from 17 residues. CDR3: CAISESRLGSTNEKLFF. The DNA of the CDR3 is TGTGCCATCAGTGAGTCCAGGCTGGGTTCAACTAATGAAAAACTGTTTTTT.

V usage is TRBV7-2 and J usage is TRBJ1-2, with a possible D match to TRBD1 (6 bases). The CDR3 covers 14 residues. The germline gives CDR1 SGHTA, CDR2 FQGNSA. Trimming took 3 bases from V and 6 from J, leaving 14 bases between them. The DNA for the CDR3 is TGTGCCAGCAGCTTCAGATTAACAGGGAATGGCTACACCTTC. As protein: CASSFRLTGNGYTF.

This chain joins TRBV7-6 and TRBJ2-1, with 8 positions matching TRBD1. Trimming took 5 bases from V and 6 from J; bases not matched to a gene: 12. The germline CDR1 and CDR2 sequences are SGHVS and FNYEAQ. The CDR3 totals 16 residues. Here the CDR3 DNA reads TGTGCCAGCAGCATAGAGGGCAGGGGGCAGGGCAATGAGCAGTTCTTC. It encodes CASSIEGRGQGNEQFF. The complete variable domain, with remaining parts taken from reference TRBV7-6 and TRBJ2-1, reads GAGVSQSPRYKVTKRGQDVALRCDPISGHVSLYWYRQALGQGPEFLTYFNYEAQQDKSGLPNDRFSAERPEGSISTLTIQRTEQRDSAMYRCASSIEGRGQGNEQFFGPGTRLTVL.

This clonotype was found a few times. For the CDR3, the DNA is TGTGCCAGCAGTAGAGACTCTGTTGGGCAGTATTTT. Its translation: CASSRDSVGQYF. J is TRBJ2-3 and V is TRBV27; no clear D gene. The CDR3 totals 12 residues. Trimming left V 5 bases short and J 11 bases short, with 14 bases between. Germline V gene sequence: CDR1 MNHEY, CDR2 SMNVEV (reference sequence).

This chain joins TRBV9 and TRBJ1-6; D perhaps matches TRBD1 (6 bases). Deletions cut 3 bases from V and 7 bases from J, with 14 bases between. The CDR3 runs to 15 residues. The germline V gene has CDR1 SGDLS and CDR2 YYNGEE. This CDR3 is CASSEGGALNSPLHF. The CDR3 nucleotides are TGTGCCAGCAGCGAGGGGGGGGCCCTCAATTCACCCCTCCACTTT. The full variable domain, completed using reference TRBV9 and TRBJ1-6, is DSGVTQTPKHLITATGQRVTLRCSPRSGDLSVYWYQQSLDQGLQFLIQYYNGEERAKGNILERFSAQQFPDLHSELNLSSLELGDSALYFCASSEGGALNSPLHFGNGTRLTVT.

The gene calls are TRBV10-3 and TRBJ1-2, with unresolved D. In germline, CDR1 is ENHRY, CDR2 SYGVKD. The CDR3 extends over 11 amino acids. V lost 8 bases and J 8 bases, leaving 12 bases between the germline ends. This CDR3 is CAIEGEQGYTF. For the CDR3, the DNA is TGTGCCATCGAGGGAGAGCAAGGCTACACCTTC.

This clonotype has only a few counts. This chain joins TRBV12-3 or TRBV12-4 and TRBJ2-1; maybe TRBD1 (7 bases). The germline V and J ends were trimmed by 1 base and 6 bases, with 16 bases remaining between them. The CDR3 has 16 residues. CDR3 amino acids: CASSLVLGQGGNEQFF. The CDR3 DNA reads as TGTGCCAGCAGTTTAGTCCTAGGTCAGGGGGGCAATGAGCAGTTCTTC.

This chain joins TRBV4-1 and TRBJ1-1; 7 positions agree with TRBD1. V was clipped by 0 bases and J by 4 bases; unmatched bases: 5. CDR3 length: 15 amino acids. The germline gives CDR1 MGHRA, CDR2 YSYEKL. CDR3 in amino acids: CASSQDRGEFTEAFF. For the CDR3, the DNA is TGCGCCAGCAGCCAAGACAGGGGGGAGTTCACTGAAGCTTTCTTT.

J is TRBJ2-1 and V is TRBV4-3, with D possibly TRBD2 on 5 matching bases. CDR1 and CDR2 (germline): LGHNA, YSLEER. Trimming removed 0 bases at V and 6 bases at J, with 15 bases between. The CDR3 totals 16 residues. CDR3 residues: CASSQDGGGTRNEQFF. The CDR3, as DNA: TGCGCCAGCAGCCAAGACGGAGGAGGAACCCGCAATGAGCAGTTCTTC.

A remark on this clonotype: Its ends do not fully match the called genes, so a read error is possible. This CDR3 reads CASSQQGLGGLNTGELFF. CDR3 bases: TGTGCCAGCAGCCAACAGGGACTAGGGGGGCTGAACACCGGGGAGCTGTTTTTC. The rearrangement uses TRBV7-6 and TRBJ2-2, with TRBD2 identical over 8 bases. CDR1 is SGHVS and CDR2 is FNYEAQ in the germline V gene. The CDR3 totals 18 residues.

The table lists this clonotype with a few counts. The CDR3 DNA sequence: TGTGCCAGCATCCCAGGGTTATCGAACACTGAAGCTTTCTTT. Translated: CASIPGLSNTEAFF. The chain uses TRBV7-8 and TRBJ1-1; weak D call: TRBD1 (5 bases). V lost 7 bases and J lost 1, with 13 bases in between. The CDR3 covers 14 residues. Germline loops: CDR1 SGHVS, CDR2 FQNEAQ. Variable domain in full (rest from reference TRBV7-8 and TRBJ1-1): GAGVSQSPRYKVAKRGQDVALRCDPISGHVSLFWYQQALGQGPEFLTYFQNEAQLDKSGLPSDRFFAERPEGSVSTLKIQRTQQEDSAVYLCASIPGLSNTEAFFGQGTRLTVV.

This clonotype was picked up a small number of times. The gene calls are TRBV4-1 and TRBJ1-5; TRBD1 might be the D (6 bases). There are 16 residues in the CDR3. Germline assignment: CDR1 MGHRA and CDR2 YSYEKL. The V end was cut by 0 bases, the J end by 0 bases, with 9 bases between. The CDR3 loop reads CASSQEGHFSNQPQHF. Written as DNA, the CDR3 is TGCGCCAGCAGCCAAGAGGGACATTTTAGCAATCAGCCCCAGCATTTT.

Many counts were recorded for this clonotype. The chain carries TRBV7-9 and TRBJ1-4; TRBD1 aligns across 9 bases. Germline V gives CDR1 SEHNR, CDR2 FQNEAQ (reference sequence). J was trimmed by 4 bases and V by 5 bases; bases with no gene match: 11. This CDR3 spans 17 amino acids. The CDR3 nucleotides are TGTGCCAGCAGCATCCATCCCGGGACAGGGAGTAATGAAAAACTGTTTTTT. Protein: CASSIHPGTGSNEKLFF.

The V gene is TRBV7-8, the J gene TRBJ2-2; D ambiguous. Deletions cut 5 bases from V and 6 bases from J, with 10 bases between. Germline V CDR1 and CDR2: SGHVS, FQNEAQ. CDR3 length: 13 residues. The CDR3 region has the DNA TGTGCCAGCAGCGTAACCTCTTCCGGGGAGCTGTTTTTT. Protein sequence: CASSVTSSGELFF.

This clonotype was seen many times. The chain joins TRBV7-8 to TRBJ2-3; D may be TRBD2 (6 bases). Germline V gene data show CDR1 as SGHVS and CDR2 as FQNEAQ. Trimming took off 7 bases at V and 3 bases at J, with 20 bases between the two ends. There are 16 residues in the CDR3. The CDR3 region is CASTLFVGGRTDTQYF. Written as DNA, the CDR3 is TGTGCCAGCACCCTCTTCGTTGGGGGGAGAACAGATACGCAGTATTTT.